The 25 T cell receptor beta chains in this list originate from one sample, sequenced in a study of shared clonotypes between healthy human individuals. Assay used: immunoSEQ multiplex PCR; TCRdb lists only in-frame clones, some missing. This sample carries 2 million to 2.5 million clones, almost 96% of them seen once, and the ten largest clones take roughly 0.13%. Material: naive CD4+ T cells sorted from blood. This sample's subset: CD45RA+ positively selected. The receptor source for this set is a young man in good health.

This chain links TRBV6-1 with TRBJ2-1; D is uncertain. Germline values: CDR1 MNHNS, CDR2 SASEGT. V lost 5 bases and J 1 base, leaving 12 bases between the germline ends. The CDR3 runs to 15 residues. CDR3 protein: CASSRSGSSYNEQFF. The CDR3 nucleotides read TGTGCCAGCAGTCGCTCCGGTTCTTCCTACAATGAGCAGTTCTTC.

This clone was seen a single time. The rearrangement uses TRBV7-8 and TRBJ1-6; weak D call: TRBD1 (5 bases). Germline values: CDR1 SGHVS, CDR2 FQNEAQ. The CDR3 length is 15 residues. V gave up 3 bases and J gave up 9 bases, with 15 bases separating them. CDR3 amino acids: CASSLRGRGSSPLHF. CDR3 nucleotide sequence: TGTGCCAGCAGCTTGCGGGGGAGGGGTAGTTCACCCCTCCACTTT.

The table lists this clone with a count of one. The chain has TRBV5-1 and TRBJ2-7, with a possible D match to TRBD2 (6 bases). With 0 bases removed from V and 4 bases from J, the gap between germline ends came to 11 bases. This CDR3 has 14 residues. Germline V lookup: CDR1 SGHRS, CDR2 YFSETQ. The CDR3: CASSLVQEGYEQYF. As DNA, the CDR3 is TGCGCCAGCAGCTTGGTTCAGGAGGGATACGAGCAGTACTTC.

The rearrangement joins TRBV11-2 to TRBJ2-1, with TRBD2 matching 12 bases. Trimming at V came to 5 bases and at J to 4 bases, leaving 6 bases not matched to a gene. Germline CDR1 is SGHAT and CDR2 is FQNNGV. This CDR3 has 16 amino acids. The CDR3 bases are TGTGCCAGCAGCCCGCGACTAGCGGGAGAATACAATGAGCAGTTCTTC. It specifies CASSPRLAGEYNEQFF.

The J gene is TRBJ2-7, the V gene TRBV6-5, with 10 bases aligning to TRBD2. The trim removed 4 bases at V and 0 bases at J, leaving 3 bases unmatched. The CDR3 sequence is 15 residues long. Germline CDR1 and CDR2: MNHEY and SVGAGI. The CDR3 region is CASSSTSGASYEQYF. Written as DNA, the CDR3 is TGTGCCAGCAGTTCAACTAGCGGGGCCTCCTACGAGCAGTACTTC.

The genes are TRBV29-1 and TRBJ2-5, with D maybe TRBD1 (5 bases). Germline V gene data show CDR1 as SQVTM and CDR2 as ANQGSEA. V was trimmed by 4 bases and J by 0 bases, leaving 9 bases between them. The CDR3 runs to 13 residues. For the CDR3, the DNA is TGCAGCGTTGTTGGGGCGTACCAAGAGACCCAGTACTTC. Its protein product is CSVVGAYQETQYF.

V is TRBV5-1 and J is TRBJ2-7; TRBD2 matches 7 bases. Losses at the gene ends were 3 bases for V and 0 bases for J; bases not matched to a gene: 6. Looked up from germline, CDR1 is SGHRS and CDR2 is YFSETQ. This CDR3 is built from 15 residues. In nucleotides, the CDR3 is TGCGCCAGCAGCTCCCGGGGGGTTTCCTCCTACGAGCAGTACTTC. It is translated as CASSSRGVSSYEQYF.

The rearrangement links TRBV10-3 to TRBJ2-2, with 8 bases lining up with TRBD1. Trimming cost V 0 bases and J 7 bases; bases outside gene matches: 7. Per the germline V gene, CDR1 is ENHRY and CDR2 is SYGVKD. This CDR3 has 16 amino acids. The DNA of the CDR3 is TGTGCCATCAGTGAGTCGGTGCAGGGGGCGAACGGGGAGCTGTTTTTT. Translated: CAISESVQGANGELFF.

The V gene is TRBV28, the J gene TRBJ2-7; TRBD2 might be the D (6 bases). The CDR3 extends over 17 amino acids. The germline V gene has CDR1 MDHEN and CDR2 SYDVKM. Between the trimmed V and J ends, which lost 5 bases and 10 bases, there was a span of 30 bases. The CDR3 reads CASSPPPGPRGTTTQYF. The DNA for the CDR3 is TGTGCCAGCAGTCCCCCCCCCGGCCCGCGGGGCACTACGACTCAGTACTTC.

V usage is TRBV6-5 and J usage is TRBJ1-6, with D perhaps TRBD1 (6 bases). The CDR3 is 15 amino acids. V lost 0 bases and J lost 8, with 11 bases in between. From germline, CDR1 is MNHEY and CDR2 SVGAGI. The CDR3 here is CASSYSGTPYSPLHF. CDR3 DNA sequence: TGTGCCAGCAGTTACTCCGGGACACCGTATTCACCCCTCCACTTT.

CDR3 in amino acids: CASSATRKTQYF. The CDR3 coding sequence is TGTGCCAGCAGTGCAACTCGGAAGACCCAGTACTTC. The rearrangement joins TRBV28 to TRBJ2-5; D call uncertain. The V gene lost 5 bases and the J gene lost 6 bases, with 10 bases spanning the gap. The CDR3 loop spans 12 amino acids. Germline CDR1 MDHEN, CDR2 SYDVKM.

The V gene is TRBV7-2, the J gene TRBJ2-7; 7 bases are shared with TRBD1. Germline lookup yields CDR1 SGHTA and CDR2 FQGNSA. V lost 2 bases and J lost 7; bases outside the gene matches: 11. The CDR3 is 15 amino acids. The CDR3 loop is CASSLRQGSLGEQYF. The CDR3 region has the DNA TGTGCCAGCAGCTTAAGACAGGGAAGTTTGGGGGAGCAGTACTTC. The variable domain in full, with the rest retrieved from reference TRBV7-2 and TRBJ2-7, is GAGVSQSPSNKVTEKGKDVELRCDPISGHTALYWYRQSLGQGLEFLIYFQGNSAPDKSGLPSDRFSAERTGGSVSTLTIQRTQQEDSAVYLCASSLRQGSLGEQYFGPGTRLTVT.

This rearrangement joins TRBV9 to TRBJ2-1; 11 bases align to TRBD2. CDR1 is SGDLS and CDR2 is YYNGEE in the germline V gene. With 4 bases clipped from V and 7 bases from J, the junction kept 13 bases outside the gene matches. The CDR3 is made up of 17 amino acids. This CDR3 is CASSTPQVAGGLNEQFF. As DNA, the CDR3 is TGTGCCAGCAGCACGCCGCAAGTAGCGGGAGGGTTAAATGAGCAGTTCTTC.

The V gene is TRBV4-3, the J gene TRBJ2-7, with 8 nucleotides matching TRBD1. Germline-derived CDR1 and CDR2 are LGHNA and YSLEER. Trimming at V came to 3 bases and at J to 3 bases, leaving 7 bases not matched to a gene. CDR3 length equals 15 residues. Written as DNA, the CDR3 is TGCGCCAGCAGCCACTCCGGGACAGGAGACTACGAGCAGTACTTC. This gives the protein CASSHSGTGDYEQYF.

Turning to this clone: Other DNA sequences in this specimen translate into the identical CDR3. V and J are TRBV6-5 and TRBJ1-1, with TRBD1 matching over 7 bases. The CDR3 is 13 residues long. Germline lookup yields CDR1 MNHEY and CDR2 SVGAGI. V shed 6 bases, J shed 1 base, and the junction held 2 bases outside the gene matches. The CDR3 DNA sequence: TGTGCCAGCAGACGGACAGGGAACACTGAAGCTTTCTTT. Translation gives CASRRTGNTEAFF.

The CDR3 sequence: CASSEQVNNEQYF. For the CDR3, the DNA is TGTGCCAGCAGTGAACAGGTCAACAACGAGCAGTACTTC. V and J are TRBV2 and TRBJ2-7; D is undetermined. V lost 2 bases and J lost 5, with 10 bases in between. The CDR3 runs 13 residues. Germline CDR1 reads SNHLY; CDR2 reads FYNNEI.

V is TRBV28 and J is TRBJ1-4; the match to TRBD1 covers 9 bases. Trimming removed 5 bases from V and 5 bases from J; junction bases left unmatched: 6. Germline CDR1 and CDR2: MDHEN and SYDVKM. The length of the CDR3 is 15 residues. The CDR3 reads CASSQGDRVNEKLFF. CDR3 in DNA: TGTGCCAGCAGTCAGGGGGACAGGGTCAATGAAAAACTGTTTTTT. The whole variable domain, remainder taken from reference TRBV28 and TRBJ1-4, is DVKVTQSSRYLVKRTGEKVFLECVQDMDHENMFWYRQDPGLGLRLIYFSYDVKMKEKGDIPEGYSVSREKKERFSLILESASTNQTSMYLCASSQGDRVNEKLFFGSGTQLSVL.

The DNA of the CDR3 is TGTGCCAGCAGCTCGCCCGGGCTTGGTGCTTTCTTT. Its translation is CASSSPGLGAFF. The V call is TRBV5-6, the J call TRBJ1-1; unclear D gene. V gave up 3 bases and J gave up 11 bases, with 14 bases separating them. CDR3 length equals 12 residues. Germline CDR1 and CDR2: SGHDT and YYEEEE. Drawing the rest from reference TRBV5-6 and TRBJ1-1, the complete variable domain is DAGVTQSPTHLIKTRGQQVTLRCSPKSGHDTVSWYQQALGQGPQFIFQYYEEEERQRGNFPDRFSGHQFPNYSSELNVNALLLGDSALYLCASSSPGLGAFFGQGTRLTVV.

The CDR3 DNA reads TGCGCCAGCAGTCGACTAGCGGGGATACAAGAGACCCAGTACTTC. It yields the protein CASSRLAGIQETQYF. The rearrangement uses TRBV10-2 and TRBJ2-5; 11 nucleotides align to TRBD2. This CDR3 is built from 15 residues. From germline, CDR1 is WSHSY and CDR2 SAAADI. Trimming at V came to 5 bases and at J to 2 bases, leaving 4 bases not matched to a gene.

This chain connects TRBV30 to TRBJ1-1, with 7 bases matching TRBD1. Germline V gene data show CDR1 as GTSNPN and CDR2 as SVGIG (reference sequence). Trimming took 4 bases from V and 3 from J; bases not matched to a gene: 5. The CDR3 is made up of 13 amino acids. CDR3 loop: CAWNPTGYTEAFF. The CDR3 DNA sequence: TGTGCCTGGAATCCGACAGGGTACACTGAAGCTTTCTTT.

The gene calls are TRBV2 and TRBJ1-3; D is possibly TRBD1 (5 bases). CDR3 length: 13 residues. Germline assignment: CDR1 SNHLY and CDR2 FYNNEI. V gave up 3 bases and J gave up 9 bases, with 12 bases separating them. As DNA, the CDR3 is TGTGCCAGCAGTGAGCGGCAGGGTGGCACCATATATTTT. This encodes CASSERQGGTIYF.

The V and J genes are TRBV20-1 and TRBJ1-1, with a tentative D call TRBD1 (5 bases). Trimming stripped 3 bases from V and 10 bases from J, with 12 bases between. Per the germline V gene, CDR1 is DFQATT and CDR2 is SNEGSKA (reference sequence). The CDR3 has 11 amino acids. The CDR3 loop reads CSASGGVGAFF. The CDR3 DNA is TGCAGTGCTAGTGGGGGGGTAGGAGCTTTCTTT.

This chain links TRBV6-1 with TRBJ2-7; D not resolved. This CDR3 is 13 amino acids long. Germline CDR1 MNHNS, CDR2 SASEGT. With 6 bases removed from V and 1 base from J, the gap between germline ends came to 10 bases. The CDR3 is CASRAYVSYEQYF. The CDR3 nucleotides read TGTGCCAGCAGGGCGTACGTTTCCTACGAGCAGTACTTC.

This chain connects TRBV18 to TRBJ1-5; TRBD1 matches 10 bases. The germline CDR1 and CDR2 sequences are KGHSH and LQKENI. This CDR3 region has 16 residues. V trimming: 5 bases; J trimming: 8 bases; junction bases outside the gene matches: 12. The CDR3 here is CASSATGGLLMEPQHF. CDR3 sequence (DNA): TGTGCCAGCTCAGCGACAGGGGGCCTTTTGATGGAGCCCCAGCATTTT.

This chain joins TRBV6-5 and TRBJ2-5; 14 nucleotides agree with TRBD2. Germline trimming cut 9 bases from V and 7 bases from J; bases unmatched to any gene: 10. Germline V gene sequence: CDR1 MNHEY, CDR2 SVGAGI. This CDR3 contains 15 residues. For the CDR3, the DNA is TGTGCCAGTCAGACTAGCGGGAGGGCCTCCGGGACCCAGTACTTC. It translates to CASQTSGRASGTQYF.